These 24 T cell receptor beta chains share one sample of origin, sequenced in a study of shared T cell receptors in the human thymus. Profiling relied on immunoSEQ multiplex PCR, and the TCRdb table lists in-frame clones only, not all of them. The sample lists 700,000 or so clones, roughly 88% occurring once. The sample was also linked to a second study, of human thymus T cells.

Sequencing was performed on thymocytes. The receptors derive from a girl in the first two years of life with a congenital heart defect.

The chain links TRBV7-2 to TRBJ1-1, with D unresolved. V lost 3 bases to trimming and J lost 1 base, with 15 bases between them. CDR3 length equals 16 residues. Germline-derived CDR1 and CDR2 are SGHTA and FQGNSA. CDR3 region: CASSFHLRPANTEAFF. The CDR3 DNA sequence: TGTGCCAGCAGCTTCCACCTGCGGCCCGCGAACACTGAAGCTTTCTTT.

The chain has TRBV2 and TRBJ2-2, with 12 positions matching TRBD1. The germline gives CDR1 SNHLY, CDR2 FYNNEI. Trimming at V came to 5 bases and at J to 5 bases, leaving 9 bases not matched to a gene. CDR3 length equals 17 residues. The CDR3 DNA follows: TGTGCCAGCAGTTCCGGGACAGGGGGCAAAAGGACCGGGGAGCTGTTTTTT. This codes for CASSSGTGGKRTGELFF.

This chain uses TRBV12-5 with TRBJ1-4; tentative D call: TRBD1 (5 bases). Trimming shortened V by 7 bases and J by 4 bases, and 19 bases separated the two germline ends. This CDR3 is built from 16 residues. From germline, CDR1 is LGHNT and CDR2 FRNRAP. The CDR3 DNA is TGTGCTAGTGCTCTTGGGGGGAGGCACGGTAATGAAAAACTGTTTTTT. This sequence encodes CASALGGRHGNEKLFF.

The chain links TRBV29-1 to TRBJ2-3; the D gene is possibly TRBD1 (5 bases). This CDR3 is built from 18 residues. The germline gives CDR1 SQVTM, CDR2 ANQGSEA. V lost 4 bases and J lost 4, with 27 bases in between. DNA of the CDR3: TGCAGCGTTGGCCGTGAAACTCGGGCCCGGACATTCCCAGATACGCAGTATTTT. Protein product: CSVGRETRARTFPDTQYF.

The chain is built from TRBV4-1 and TRBJ1-6; 8 bases align to TRBD1. The germline gives CDR1 MGHRA, CDR2 YSYEKL. There are 16 residues in the CDR3. After removal of 0 bases from V and 10 bases from J, the junction contained 8 bases not matched to a gene. CDR3 nucleotide sequence: TGCGCCAGCAGCCAAGATGGACAGGGCCCGTGGTCACCCCTCCACTTT. Residues: CASSQDGQGPWSPLHF.

The chain has TRBV27 and TRBJ1-1; no definite D call. Between the trimmed V and J ends, which lost 0 bases and 4 bases, there was a span of 12 bases. The germline CDR1 and CDR2 sequences are MNHEY and SMNVEV (reference sequence). This CDR3 has 15 residues. This CDR3 reads CASSLSPVTGTEAFF. The CDR3 bases are TGTGCCAGCAGTTTATCCCCAGTGACGGGCACTGAAGCTTTCTTT.

The chain has TRBV19 and TRBJ1-2, with TRBD1 matching 9 bases. This CDR3 has 15 residues. The trim removed 8 bases at V and 6 bases at J, leaving 13 bases unmatched. Germline V gives CDR1 LNHDA, CDR2 SQIVND (reference sequence). The DNA of the CDR3 is TGTGCCAGTTCCCCGGGGGGACAGGGCGGGGATGGCTACACCTTC. Translated: CASSPGGQGGDGYTF.

The chain is built from TRBV2 and TRBJ2-7; D is unclear. V lost 3 bases, J lost 0 bases, and 12 bases lay in between. The length of the CDR3 is 15 residues. Per germline, CDR1 SNHLY and CDR2 FYNNEI. Here the CDR3 reads CASSDEETSSYEQYF. The CDR3 DNA sequence: TGTGCCAGCAGTGACGAAGAAACGAGCTCCTACGAGCAGTACTTC. The full variable domain, its missing parts supplied by reference TRBV2 and TRBJ2-7, is EPEVTQTPSHQVTQMGQEVILRCVPISNHLYFYWYRQILGQKVEFLVSFYNNEISEKSEIFDDQFSVERPDGSNFTLKIRSTKLEDSAMYFCASSDEETSSYEQYFGPGTRLTVT.

The gene calls are TRBV5-4 and TRBJ2-1; D is possibly TRBD2 (8 bases). V lost 4 bases and J 15 bases, leaving 23 bases between the germline ends. The CDR3 totals 14 residues. Germline lookup yields CDR1 SGHNT and CDR2 YYREEE (reference sequence). CDR3 region: CASSVQGLLAVRFF. For the CDR3, the DNA is TGTGCCAGCAGCGTACAGGGGTTACTAGCGGTGCGGTTCTTC.

The chain joins TRBV5-6 to TRBJ1-1, with a weak D call TRBD1 (5 bases). V was clipped by 3 bases and J by 11 bases, with 23 bases between them. Germline V lookup: CDR1 SGHDT, CDR2 YYEEEE. The CDR3 runs to 15 residues. The CDR3 protein is CASSWGRGSPTWAFF. Written as DNA, the CDR3 is TGTGCCAGCAGCTGGGGAAGGGGCAGCCCAACTTGGGCTTTCTTT.

The chain joins TRBV6-1 to TRBJ2-1; 7 bases align to TRBD1. With 3 bases clipped from V and 4 bases from J, the junction kept 3 bases outside the gene matches. The CDR3 loop spans 14 amino acids. Per the germline V gene, CDR1 is MNHNS and CDR2 is SASEGT. CDR3 DNA sequence: TGTGCCAGCAGTGAGGTGGGACAGTACAATGAGCAGTTCTTC. Its protein product is CASSEVGQYNEQFF.

This clone was seen only once. The CDR3 protein is CARGGARGEKLFF. CDR3 DNA: TGTGCCCGCGGGGGGGCGCGGGGTGAAAAACTGTTTTTT. J is TRBJ1-4 and V is TRBV2, with D maybe TRBD1 (6 bases). This CDR3 spans 13 amino acids. Between the trimmed V and J ends, which lost 11 bases and 7 bases, there was a span of 17 bases. Germline CDR1 SNHLY, CDR2 FYNNEI.

The chain recombines TRBV28 with TRBJ1-2, with D possibly TRBD1 on 5 matching bases. The germline gives CDR1 MDHEN, CDR2 SYDVKM. Deletions cut 6 bases from V and 3 bases from J, with 17 bases between. The CDR3 runs to 15 residues. The CDR3 nucleotides read TGTGCCAGCAGCAGACAAGCAGGGATATACTATGGCTACACCTTC. Translation gives CASSRQAGIYYGYTF.

This clone came up once. V and J are TRBV6-5 and TRBJ1-1; D remains unclear. V was trimmed by 6 bases and J by 3 bases, leaving 14 bases between them. The CDR3 length is 14 residues. CDR1 and CDR2 from the germline V gene are MNHEY and SVGAGI. The CDR3 reads CASRRITNYTEAFF. The CDR3 bases are TGTGCCAGCAGACGTATAACGAACTACACTGAAGCTTTCTTT.

This rearrangement joins TRBV5-4 to TRBJ2-1; 14 nucleotides line up with TRBD2. The CDR3 totals 15 residues. Germline lookup yields CDR1 SGHNT and CDR2 YYREEE (reference sequence). The V gene end was trimmed by 5 bases and the J gene end by 5 bases; junction bases not matched to a gene: 3. The CDR3 DNA sequence: TGTGCCAGCAGGGGACTAGCGGGGGTTAACAATGAGCAGTTCTTC. As protein: CASRGLAGVNNEQFF.

CDR3 loop: CASREASSYNEQFF. The CDR3 DNA reads TGTGCCAGCAGGGAGGCTAGCTCCTACAATGAGCAGTTCTTC. The chain is built from TRBV11-2 and TRBJ2-1; a weak D match, TRBD2 (5 bases). The V end was cut by 6 bases, the J end by 0 bases, with 9 bases between. The CDR3 has 14 amino acids. In germline, CDR1 is SGHAT, CDR2 FQNNGV.

In this sample, this clone turned up once. The chain recombines TRBV11-2 with TRBJ1-2; D may be TRBD1 (6 bases). V was trimmed by 4 bases and J by 10 bases, leaving 19 bases between them. This CDR3 has 14 amino acids. Germline lookup yields CDR1 SGHAT and CDR2 FQNNGV. The CDR3 coding sequence is TGTGCCAGCAGCTCTACCCAGGGGATTCGGGACTACACCTTC. It is translated as CASSSTQGIRDYTF.

On this clone: A read error may account for a junction end that differs from germline. The rearrangement uses TRBV27 and TRBJ1-5, with D uncertain. CDR1 MNHEY and CDR2 SMNVEV come from the germline V gene (reference sequence). This CDR3 is 15 amino acids long. The CDR3 region has the DNA TGTGCCACCAGTCCGGGTCCCCCCGGCAATCAGCCCCAGCATTTT. Its protein product is CATSPGPPGNQPQHF.

The chain links TRBV5-6 to TRBJ1-2; D is uncertain. V gave up 4 bases and J gave up 8 bases, with 15 bases separating them. The CDR3 length is 13 residues. CDR1 and CDR2 from the germline V gene are SGHDT and YYEEEE. The chain's CDR3 is CASSPRGKGGYTF. The CDR3 DNA follows: TGTGCCAGCAGCCCCCGAGGGAAAGGGGGCTACACCTTC.

The rearrangement uses TRBV4-3 and TRBJ2-5, with 10 bases aligning to TRBD2. This CDR3 region has 15 residues. Germline values: CDR1 LGHNA, CDR2 YSLEER. V was clipped by 2 bases and J by 6 bases; unmatched bases: 6. DNA of the CDR3: TGCGCCAGCAGCCAACAGCGGGGGGGCGGAAAGACCCAGTACTTC. Translation: CASSQQRGGGKTQYF.

J is TRBJ1-2 and V is TRBV28; a possible D gene is TRBD1 (5 bases). The germline V and J ends were trimmed by 5 bases and 5 bases, with 12 bases remaining between them. The CDR3 contains 13 residues. Germline V gene lookup returns CDR1 MDHEN and CDR2 SYDVKM. CDR3 sequence reads: CASSPQGQYGYTF. CDR3 nucleotides: TGTGCCAGCAGTCCCCAGGGTCAATATGGCTACACCTTC.

This sequence joins TRBV19 and TRBJ2-6, with D perhaps TRBD2 (6 bases). Germline values: CDR1 LNHDA, CDR2 SQIVND (reference sequence). V was trimmed by 7 bases and J by 1 base, leaving 20 bases between them. CDR3 size: 18 residues. Here the CDR3 reads CASKEGPLNGSGANVLTF. The CDR3 bases are TGTGCCAGTAAGGAGGGACCTCTGAATGGATCTGGGGCCAACGTCCTGACTTTC.

This clone was picked up one time. The chain is built from TRBV6-1 and TRBJ1-2, with 7 bases identical to TRBD1. Per germline, CDR1 MNHNS and CDR2 SASEGT. Unmatched junction bases numbered 15, after V lost 6 bases and J lost 8 bases. CDR3 length equals 15 residues. The CDR3 loop is CASRHIRQGVGGYTF. In DNA form, the CDR3 reads TGTGCCAGCAGACATATCCGACAGGGAGTGGGCGGCTACACCTTC.

The chain combines TRBV12-5 with TRBJ2-5, with a weak D call TRBD1 (6 bases). The J call may be mistaken, given a closer DNA end match to TRBJ2-7. CDR3 length: 13 amino acids. In germline, CDR1 is LGHNT, CDR2 FRNRAP. CDR3 DNA sequence: TGTGCTAGTGGTTTAGACAGGTCCTACGAGCAGTACTTC. Translated: CASGLDRSYEQYF.